The clone carrying this T cell receptor (beta chain) occurred a few times. A much larger clone differs from this one at a single base, so this may be a read error. This specimen comes from a study of T cells in Graves' hyperthyroidism and ophthalmopathy. Exclusion criteria comprised uncontrolled infection, other autoimmune disease, pregnancy or lactation. Cells are PBMCs isolated from more than 8.5 ml of fresh blood. Amplification of TCR beta CDR3 regions used RNA as the template. In the first-round RT-PCR of the TCR CDR3, the HTBI primer set was used. Each CDR3 protein gets one entry after TCRdb re-called the multiplex PCR reads with MiXCR. Of under 400,000 distinct CDR3 sequences detected, under 15% appear once; the ten largest clones hold less than 10%. This CDR3 contains 16 residues. The V and J ends lost 7 bases and 7 bases respectively, with 28 bases between them. CDR1 is SQVTM and CDR2 is ANQGSEA in the germline V gene.

Sequencing input: blood. This chain joins TRBV29-1 and TRBJ1-2; possibly TRBD1 for D (5 bases). This TCR was recovered from a woman aged 18-35 years with Graves' hyperthyroidism. In DNA form, the CDR3 reads TGCAGCGGTTCCGGGACCCCGACGACCGGAGAGCGTGGCTACACCTTC. Protein product: CSGSGTPTTGERGYTF. The full variable domain, completed using reference TRBV29-1 and TRBJ1-2, is SAVISQKPSRDICQRGTSLTIQCQVDSQVTMMFWYRQQPGQSLTLIATANQGSEATYESGFVIDKFPISRPNLTFSTLTVSNMSPEDSSIYLCSGSGTPTTGERGYTFGSGTRLTVV.